Detailed here is one T cell receptor beta chain. Its antigen is as yet unknown. This record comes from a study of vaccination and CD4 T cells after COVID-19. Study in general: The convalescents comprised six males and four females, two of them Hispanic. Study observations and caveats: The great majority, 304 of 307 vaccine-specific clones, proved spike mono-reactive in convalescent patients. There were relatively few convalescent patients studied, and there were no early post-infection timepoints.

One entry per CDR3 protein, called by TCRdb with MiXCR from the PCR reads. The sample contains roughly 14,000 distinct CDR3 sequences, 65% to 70% of which appear only once. The CDR3 totals 19 residues. Germline CDR1 MNHNS, CDR2 SASEGT. V was cut by 3 bases and J by 7 bases, with 27 bases left in between. The source material was CD4+ T cells from blood, sampled after SARS-CoV-2 vaccination. The receptor's source is a human donor who had recovered from COVID-19. The rearrangement uses TRBV6-1 and TRBJ1-4; D is perhaps TRBD1 (5 bases). For the CDR3, the DNA is TGTGCCAGCAGTGACCCCCCCCCTGAAGGCAGGGTTAGTGGTGAAAAACTGTTTTTT. Amino acid sequence: CASSDPPPEGRVSGEKLFF.